The present TCR beta chain was sequenced within a study of radiotherapy plus CTLA-4 blockade in lung cancer. Across the whole study: Objective responses were observed in more than 15% of patients, and disease control was achieved by roughly 31%.

Worth noting for this clone: Its target is not known. The germline gene is not matched at one end of the junction; a read error may be the cause.

The repertoire was sequenced with immunoSEQ multiplex PCR; TCRdb's copy has only in-frame clones and lacks some. This table holds about 110,000 clones, about 85% found once. General study findings and limits: The authors reported that early blood T cell clone dynamics, with interferon-beta, best predicted response. Tumor-derived TCR clones expanded in blood after radiotherapy plus ipilimumab.

This CDR3 region has 16 residues. Germline V lookup: CDR1 SSHAT, CDR2 FNYEAQ (reference sequence). The chain employs TRBV7-7 and TRBJ1-1; 8 nucleotides match TRBD1. The receptor was isolated from a human donor with non-small cell lung cancer that progressed on radiotherapy plus ipilimumab. Some clones in this sample may be carry-over from other donors' samples. The specimen comprised peripheral blood, sampled from a patient treated with radiotherapy plus ipilimumab. CDR3 in amino acids: CASSPLRTGRDTEAFF. The DNA of the CDR3 is TGTGCTAGCAGCCCGCTGCGGACAGGGAGGGACACTGAAGCTTTCTTT.